The rows below give T cell receptor beta chains drawn from one sample of a study of identical twins' blood T cells. Via MiXCR, TCRdb re-called the 5' RACE reads, giving one row per CDR3 protein. The repertoire holds a few hundred thousand distinct CDR3 sequences, with over 25% as singletons. Input material: PBMCs. These receptors came from a woman aged 18 to 49 in good health. CDR3s include the opening cysteine and the closing phenylalanine or tryptophan. D genes are given only for firm matches. Not every row has a clone size; where given, it reads once, few, many or a size class.

>15|TRBD1|few|TRBJ2-3|TRBV20-1
CSARRVGTVHGTQYF
TGCAGTGCTCGACGGGTGGGGACAGTTCATGGTACGCAGTATTTT
>13|.|once|TRBJ1-6|TRBV5-1
CASSLGADSPLHF
TGCGCCAGCAGCTTGGGGGCGGATTCACCCCTCCACTTT
>12|.|.|TRBJ1-1|TRBV6-6
CASSYGASGAFF
TGTGCCAGCAGTTACGGGGCAAGTGGAGCTTTCTTT
>16|.|many|TRBJ2-3|TRBV5-1
CASSNPSRGATDTQYF
TGCGCCAGCAGCAACCCTTCGAGGGGGGCAACAGATACGCAGTATTTT
>14|TRBD2|.|TRBJ2-3|TRBV19
CAGKRTSVTDTQYF
TGTGCCGGTAAGAGGACTAGCGTCACAGATACGCAGTATTTT
>12|.|many|TRBJ1-1|TRBV29-1
CSADHRNTEAFF
TGCAGTGCTGACCACAGGAACACTGAAGCTTTCTTT
>14|.|.|TRBJ1-2|TRBV29-1
CSVPGTGRSSGYTF
TGCAGCGTTCCAGGAACAGGGCGAAGTAGTGGCTACACCTTC
>16|.|many|TRBJ1-6|TRBV10-2
CASSLVASSYNSPLHF
TGCGCCAGCTCCCTAGTGGCAAGCTCCTATAATTCACCCCTCCACTTT
>18|TRBD2|.|TRBJ2-2|TRBV19
CASSNGTSGNPNTGELFF
TGTGCCAGTAGTAACGGGACTAGCGGGAATCCCAACACCGGGGAGCTGTTTTTT
>17|.|few|TRBJ1-5|TRBV6-1
CASSGGSLGFSNQPQHF
TGTGCCAGCAGTGGGGGATCCCTAGGGTTTAGCAATCAGCCCCAGCATTTT
>15|.|.|TRBJ1-5|TRBV20-1
CSARRNGEGDQPQHF
TGCAGTGCCCGGAGAAACGGCGAGGGCGATCAACCCCAGCATTTT
>13|TRBD1|.|TRBJ1-1|TRBV7-2
CASSRDRRREAFF
TGTGCCAGCAGCCGGGACAGGCGACGTGAAGCTTTCTTT
>15|.|few|TRBJ2-1|TRBV27
CASSSRRSINNEQFF
TGTGCCAGCAGTTCTCGCCGGAGCATAAACAATGAGCAGTTCTTC
>15|TRBD2|few|TRBJ2-3|TRBV20-1
CSAEGSGGSTDTQYF
TGCAGTGCTGAAGGATCGGGGGGAAGCACAGATACGCAGTATTTT
>12|.|.|TRBJ1-5|TRBV7-2
CASSLEGILQHF
TGTGCCAGCAGCTTAGAGGGTATCCTACAGCATTTT
>13|TRBD1|many|TRBJ1-1|TRBV29-1
CSVEAPGGTEAFF
TGCAGCGTTGAAGCCCCAGGGGGAACTGAAGCTTTCTTT
>21|TRBD2|few|TRBJ2-5|TRBV7-9
CASSSDHLTNTPGLAFETQYF
TGTGCCAGCAGCTCCGACCACTTGACGAACACTCCGGGACTAGCATTTGAGACCCAGTACTTC
>13|.|.|TRBJ1-5|TRBV10-3
CAIGAGPNQPQHF
TGTGCCATCGGCGCCGGCCCCAATCAGCCCCAGCATTTT
>15|.|.|TRBJ1-3|TRBV11-2
CASSPRLNWRFTIYF
TGTGCCAGCAGCCCACGATTGAATTGGCGATTCACCATATATTTT
>18|.|few|TRBJ2-1|TRBV27
CASSLEGWGNRRYNEQFF
TGTGCCAGCAGTTTGGAGGGTTGGGGTAACAGGCGGTACAATGAGCAGTTCTTC
>12|.|.|TRBJ1-1|TRBV12-3/TRBV12-4
CASRLPNTEAFF
TGTGCCAGCAGACTCCCGAACACTGAAGCTTTCTTT
>14|.|few|TRBJ2-2|TRBV10-3
CAISDAGVPGELFF
TGTGCCATCAGTGATGCAGGGGTTCCCGGGGAGCTGTTTTTT
>17|TRBD1|.|TRBJ1-2|TRBV7-8
CASSLCGTGPPLCGYTF
TGTGCCAGCAGCTTATGTGGGACAGGACCCCCCCTTTGTGGCTACACCTTC
>14|.|few|TRBJ1-1|TRBV3-1
CASSQPGRGTEAFF
TGTGCCAGCAGCCAACCAGGGAGAGGCACTGAAGCTTTCTTT
>10|.|.|TRBJ2-7|TRBV20-1
CSASLHEQYF
TGCAGTGCTAGTCTCCACGAGCAGTACTTC
>14|TRBD1|.|TRBJ1-5|TRBV20-1
CSVRGSSSGQPQHF
TGCAGTGTCAGGGGGAGCTCATCGGGGCAGCCCCAGCATTTT
>11|.|many|TRBJ1-1|TRBV20-1
CSAKGYTEAFF
TGCAGTGCGAAGGGGTACACTGAAGCTTTCTTT
>17|TRBD1|.|TRBJ1-2|TRBV27
CASSSSSPGTGAYGYTF
TGTGCCAGCAGTTCCTCCTCACCCGGGACAGGGGCCTATGGCTACACCTTC
>14|.|.|TRBJ2-7|TRBV5-1
CASSFSGGAYEQYF
TGCGCCAGCAGCTTCTCCGGGGGTGCCTACGAGCAGTACTTC
>11|.|few|TRBJ1-1|TRBV20-1
CSARVGFEAFF
TGCAGTGCTAGGGTGGGTTTTGAAGCTTTCTTT
>17|.|.|TRBJ2-2|TRBV6-6
CASSYIYEGTDTGELFF
TGTGCCAGCAGTTACATATACGAGGGGACGGACACCGGGGAGCTGTTTTTT
>11|.|.|TRBJ2-1|TRBV5-1
CASKILDEQFF
TGCGCCAGCAAGATCCTCGATGAGCAGTTCTTC
>12|.|.|TRBJ2-1|TRBV11-2
CALETAVNEQFF
TGTGCCCTCGAGACGGCAGTCAATGAGCAGTTCTTC
>10|.|.|TRBJ2-1|TRBV20-1
CSARVNEQFF
TGCAGTGCTAGAGTTAATGAGCAGTTCTTC
>15|.|few|TRBJ1-1|TRBV7-9
CASSPREGWNTEAFF
TGTGCCAGCAGCCCCCGGGAGGGATGGAACACTGAAGCTTTCTTT
>15|TRBD2|.|TRBJ2-7|TRBV11-2
CASSFGTSAYYEQYF
TGTGCCAGCAGCTTCGGGACTAGCGCGTACTACGAGCAGTACTTC
>14|.|.|TRBJ1-2|TRBV20-1
CSAYPNSWAYGYTF
TGCAGTGCCTATCCCAACTCTTGGGCCTATGGCTACACCTTC
>14|.|many|TRBJ1-2|TRBV29-1
CSVARGALSYGYTF
TGCAGCGTTGCCCGGGGGGCGCTGAGCTATGGCTACACCTTC
>15|.|few|TRBJ2-3|TRBV6-5
CASSYSLRGGNTQYF
TGTGCCAGCAGTTACTCGTTGCGGGGTGGCAATACGCAGTATTTT
>16|.|few|TRBJ1-3|TRBV5-1
CASSWSQGSSGNTIYF
TGCGCCAGCAGCTGGAGTCAGGGGTCCTCTGGAAACACCATATATTTT
>15|TRBD2|.|TRBJ2-1|TRBV30
CVWSDKGLAGDEQFF
TGTGTCTGGAGTGATAAGGGGTTAGCGGGAGATGAGCAGTTCTTC
>15|.|.|TRBJ1-1|TRBV9
CASSVVKGEVTEAFF
TGTGCCAGCAGCGTAGTAAAGGGGGAGGTCACTGAAGCTTTCTTT
>11|.|.|TRBJ2-1|TRBV29-1
CSMAVYNEQFF
TGCAGCATGGCGGTCTACAATGAGCAGTTCTTC
>14|.|.|TRBJ1-2|TRBV19
CASTGTLKNYGYTF
TGTGCCAGTACTGGGACCTTAAAAAACTATGGCTACACCTTC
>12|.|.|TRBJ2-2|TRBV27
CASSPLVGELFF
TGTGCCAGCAGTCCCTTGGTAGGGGAGCTGTTTTTT
>14|.|few|TRBJ2-7|TRBV20-1
CSAQPGGSSYEQYF
TGCAGTGCGCAGCCAGGCGGATCATCCTACGAGCAGTACTTC
>12|.|many|TRBJ2-3|TRBV20-1
CSASGNTDTQYF
TGCAGTGCTAGCGGGAACACAGATACGCAGTATTTT
>18|.|.|TRBJ1-2|TRBV11-3
CASIYPDGLSWGNYGYTF
TGTGCCAGCATTTACCCGGACGGACTTAGTTGGGGCAACTATGGCTACACCTTC
>14|.|.|TRBJ1-3|TRBV3-2
CASSQGPSVNTIYF
TGTGCCAGCAGCCAAGGTCCCTCTGTAAACACCATATATTTT
>11|.|.|TRBJ2-3|TRBV2
CAGRTTDTQYF
TGTGCCGGCAGAACCACAGATACGCAGTATTTT
>13|TRBD1|.|TRBJ1-5|TRBV20-1
CSAPGQANQPQHF
TGCAGTGCACCGGGACAGGCGAATCAGCCCCAGCATTTT
>17|.|.|TRBJ1-1|TRBV5-1
CASSFYTGSTMNTEAFF
TGCGCCAGCAGCTTCTACACTGGAAGTACAATGAACACTGAAGCTTTCTTT
>14|.|few|TRBJ2-7|TRBV7-2
CASSKSRDFVEQYF
TGTGCCAGCAGCAAGAGCCGGGACTTTGTCGAGCAGTACTTC
>14|TRBD1|.|TRBJ1-1|TRBV18
CASSPRTGDTEVFF
TGTGCCAGCTCACCGAGGACAGGGGACACTGAAGTTTTCTTT